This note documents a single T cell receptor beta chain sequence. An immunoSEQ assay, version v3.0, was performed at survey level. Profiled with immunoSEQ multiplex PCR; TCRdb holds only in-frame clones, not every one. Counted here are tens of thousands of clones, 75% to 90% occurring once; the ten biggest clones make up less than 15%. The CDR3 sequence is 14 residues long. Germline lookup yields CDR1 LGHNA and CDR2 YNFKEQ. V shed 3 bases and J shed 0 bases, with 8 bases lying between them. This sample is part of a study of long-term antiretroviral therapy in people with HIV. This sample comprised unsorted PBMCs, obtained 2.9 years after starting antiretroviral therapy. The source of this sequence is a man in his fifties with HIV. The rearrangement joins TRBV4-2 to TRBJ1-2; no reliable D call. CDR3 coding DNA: TGTGCCAGCAGCCAGAGCGCCGCTAACTATGGCTACACCTTC. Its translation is CASSQSAANYGYTF.